Presented here are 12 T cell receptor beta chains from one specimen sequenced in a study of T cell repertoires in cytomegalovirus infection. TCRdb reprocessed the reads with MiXCR, giving one entry per CDR3 protein. In the table there are about 360,000 distinct CDR3 sequences, roughly 18% of which are singletons. The specimen sequenced was PBMCs. These TCRs come from a human donor in good health (CMV status not recorded). Some clones in this sample may be carry-over from other donors' samples.

The table lists this clonotype with a few counts. The V call is TRBV4-3, the J call TRBJ2-1, with D unclear. The CDR3 spans 16 residues. The V end lost 0 bases, the J end lost 1 base, and 10 bases lay between the germline ends. CDR1 and CDR2 from the germline V gene are LGHNA and YSLEER. The CDR3 reads CASSQEGQRSYNEQFF. The CDR3 DNA reads as TGCGCCAGCAGCCAAGAGGGCCAGCGTTCCTACAATGAGCAGTTCTTC.

This clonotype was detected only a few times. CDR3 in DNA: TGTGCCAGCAGTATTGGCTGGGGAGCCCTGAACACTGAAGCTTTCTTT. Residues: CASSIGWGALNTEAFF. V gene TRBV27 combines with J gene TRBJ1-1, with no clear D. V gave up 5 bases and J gave up 0 bases, with 16 bases separating them. This CDR3 is built from 16 residues. Germline V gene data show CDR1 as MNHEY and CDR2 as SMNVEV (reference sequence).

This clonotype was seen more than once but under ten times. The chain recombines TRBV19 with TRBJ1-1; D remains ambiguous. Deletions cut 3 bases from V and 5 bases from J, with 13 bases between. The CDR3 contains 14 residues. From germline, CDR1 is LNHDA and CDR2 SQIVND (reference sequence). This CDR3 reads CASSMGRRGTEAFF. CDR3 DNA sequence: TGTGCCAGTAGTATGGGCCGAAGAGGGACTGAAGCTTTCTTT.

This clonotype was seen a few times. The chain recombines TRBV19 with TRBJ1-5; 9 bases map to TRBD1. V lost 5 bases, J lost 4 bases, and 3 bases stayed unmatched. This CDR3 has 14 amino acids. The V gene's germline CDR1 is LNHDA and CDR2 SQIVND (reference sequence). For the CDR3, the DNA is TGTGCCAGTAGTGTCGGGACAGGGAATCAGCCCCAGCATTTT. Protein product: CASSVGTGNQPQHF.

This clonotype occurred a few times. J is TRBJ1-4 and V is TRBV27; no clear D. Germline-derived CDR1 and CDR2 are MNHEY and SMNVEV (reference sequence). V was pared by 0 bases and J by 12 bases, with 11 bases between. This CDR3 is built from 13 residues. The CDR3 nucleotides are TGTGCCAGCAGTTTATCGGAAGGGCTGGAACTGTTTTTT. Amino acids: CASSLSEGLELFF. Full variable domain (remainder filled in from reference TRBV27 and TRBJ1-4): EAQVTQNPRYLITVTGKKLTVTCSQNMNHEYMSWYRQDPGLGLRQIYYSMNVEVTDKGDVPEGYKVSRKEKRNFPLILESPSPNQTSLYFCASSLSEGLELFFGSGTQLSVL.

This clonotype was seen just once. The genes are TRBV11-2 and TRBJ1-1; D unclear. V was pared by 0 bases and J by 0 bases, with 11 bases between. Germline CDR1 reads SGHAT; CDR2 reads FQNNGV. The CDR3 is made up of 16 amino acids. The CDR3 DNA follows: TGTGCCAGCAGCTTAGACGTAGCTCGGTTGAACACTGAAGCTTTCTTT. Translated: CASSLDVARLNTEAFF.

This clonotype was detected many times. V gene TRBV28 combines with J gene TRBJ1-1; 10 nucleotides line up with TRBD1. J was trimmed by 2 bases and V by 6 bases; bases with no gene match: 6. Germline V gives CDR1 MDHEN, CDR2 SYDVKM. This CDR3 has 15 amino acids. The CDR3 is CASSHRQGANTEAFF. The CDR3 DNA follows: TGTGCCAGCAGCCATCGACAGGGGGCAAACACTGAAGCTTTCTTT.

At least ten counts were recorded for this clonotype. The V gene is TRBV7-8, the J gene TRBJ2-2; no clear D gene. The CDR3 is made up of 14 amino acids. Trimming shortened V by 7 bases and J by 3 bases, and 12 bases separated the two germline ends. CDR1 and CDR2 from the germline V gene are SGHVS and FQNEAQ. This chain's CDR3 is CASILTGYTGELFF. CDR3 bases: TGTGCCAGCATCCTGACGGGTTACACCGGGGAGCTGTTTTTT.

This clonotype has a count of ten or more. This chain connects TRBV7-8 to TRBJ1-3; D gene ambiguous. The ends were cut back, 5 bases at V and 0 bases at J, with 14 bases in the middle. From germline, CDR1 is SGHVS and CDR2 FQNEAQ. This CDR3 region has 16 residues. CDR3 amino acids: CASSDTGKHSGNTIYF. CDR3 DNA sequence: TGTGCCAGCAGCGATACCGGGAAACACTCTGGAAACACCATATATTTT.

The V gene is TRBV5-1, the J gene TRBJ2-5; TRBD2 matches 10 bases. V was pared by 1 base and J by 1 base, with 4 bases of the junction left unmatched. The CDR3 sequence is 16 residues long. CDR1 is SGHRS, CDR2 YFSETQ, per germline. CDR3 DNA: TGCGCCAGCAGCTTGAATAGCGGGAGGAGCCAAGAGACCCAGTACTTC. Translated: CASSLNSGRSQETQYF.

This clonotype was detected many times. V is TRBV7-9 and J is TRBJ1-3; TRBD1 might be the D (5 bases). The CDR3 is made up of 12 amino acids. In germline, CDR1 is SEHNR, CDR2 FQNEAQ (reference sequence). Trimming took 5 bases from V and 8 from J, leaving 10 bases between them. CDR3 residues: CASSHTGDTIYF. The CDR3, as DNA: TGTGCCAGCAGCCACACGGGGGACACCATATATTTT. The entire variable domain, with the rest obtained from reference TRBV7-9 and TRBJ1-3, is as follows: DTGVSQNPRHKITKRGQNVTFRCDPISEHNRLYWYRQTLGQGPEFLTYFQNEAQLEKSRLLSDRFSAERPKGSFSTLEIQRTEQGDSAMYLCASSHTGDTIYFGEGSWLTVV.

The rearrangement uses TRBV5-6 and TRBJ1-2, with a weak D call TRBD1 (6 bases). CDR1 SGHDT and CDR2 YYEEEE come from the germline V gene. The CDR3 spans 14 residues. Trimming pared 0 bases from V and 8 bases from J, leaving 14 bases between. CDR3 residues: CASSLEGGVWGYTF. As DNA, the CDR3 is TGTGCCAGCAGCTTGGAGGGGGGCGTTTGGGGCTACACCTTC.